These 28 T cell receptor beta chains came from one sample sequenced in a study of Ad26.COV2.S vaccination and SARS-CoV-2 variants (dated by TCRdb to the early 2020s). Library generation was performed with the immunoSEQ multiplex PCR assay. TCRdb holds this immuneACCESS table with in-frame rearrangements only. Some clones are missing; in checked studies, unresolved V genes explain under half, and the rest has no known cause. The sample includes 380,000 or so clones, with around 89% observed a single time. The ten largest make up approximately 4.5% of the sample. The treatment or condition label here, explained by the study, means: around 19 received Ad26.COV2.S at low or high dose, single or two shots; several received placebo; per-sample allocation not given. For vaccine and placebo recipients, the sequenced repertoires came from samples collected on day 63 after the first injection. The source material was peripheral blood, sampled in a trial of Ad26.COV2.S vaccine versus placebo. Receptors originate from a person between 18 and 59 years old who received the Ad26.COV2.S COVID-19 vaccine or a placebo.

The rearrangement joins TRBV30 to TRBJ1-2, with D possibly TRBD1 on 5 matching bases. Trimming cost V 5 bases and J 6 bases, with 22 bases left between them. Germline values: CDR1 GTSNPN, CDR2 SVGIG (reference sequence). CDR3 length: 15 residues. CDR3 DNA: TGTGCCTGGGCTTTCCTCCGGGGCAGTACGAATGGCTACACCTTC. Protein sequence: CAWAFLRGSTNGYTF.

The genes are TRBV11-2 and TRBJ2-5; 7 nucleotides align to TRBD1. CDR1 and CDR2 (germline): SGHAT, FQNNGV. The junction had 12 bases not matched to a gene; V was cut back by 4 bases and J by 4 bases. CDR3 length equals 16 residues. The CDR3: CASSSPRGRRGETQYF. The CDR3 coding sequence is TGTGCCAGCAGCTCCCCTAGGGGGCGAAGGGGAGAGACCCAGTACTTC. The variable domain in full, completed from reference TRBV11-2 and TRBJ2-5, reads EAGVAQSPRYKIIEKRQSVAFWCNPISGHATLYWYQQILGQGPKLLIQFQNNGVVDDSQLPKDRFSAERLKGVDSTLKIQPAKLEDSAVYLCASSSPRGRRGETQYFGPGTRLLVL.

V is TRBV10-1 and J is TRBJ2-2; a weak D match, TRBD2 (5 bases). V was shortened by 4 bases and J by 4 bases, with 10 bases between the two germline ends. This CDR3 spans 14 amino acids. Per germline, CDR1 WNHNN and CDR2 SYGVQD (reference sequence). The CDR3 nucleotides read TGCGCCAGCAGTGTATCGGGAAGCACCGGGGAGCTGTTTTTT. It is translated as CASSVSGSTGELFF.

This CDR3 reads CASRGLAGLYTQYF. CDR3 DNA sequence: TGTGCCAGCAGGGGACTAGCGGGGCTATATACGCAGTATTTT. The chain couples TRBV6-5 to TRBJ2-3, with TRBD2 identical over 13 bases. The CDR3 spans 14 residues. Germline assignment: CDR1 MNHEY and CDR2 SVGAGI. J was trimmed by 7 bases and V by 6 bases; bases with no gene match: 4.

Concerning this clone itself: This CDR3 is also generated by other DNA sequences in the sample. V gene TRBV9 combines with J gene TRBJ2-7; no definite D call. V dropped 0 bases and J dropped 0 bases, with 10 bases sitting between them. Germline V gene sequence: CDR1 SGDLS, CDR2 YYNGEE. This CDR3 has 15 amino acids. The CDR3 nucleotides read TGTGCCAGCAGCGTAGGTCCGGAAAGCTCCTACGAGCAGTACTTC. It is translated as CASSVGPESSYEQYF.

The chain uses TRBV4-1 and TRBJ2-1, with D possibly being TRBD2 (6 bases). The CDR3 runs to 19 residues. In germline, CDR1 is MGHRA, CDR2 YSYEKL. The V and J ends lost 0 bases and 0 bases respectively, with 18 bases between them. CDR3 sequence (DNA): TGCGCCAGCAGCCAAGACCCTTGGGGCGGGATAAGCTCCTACAATGAGCAGTTCTTC. Its protein is CASSQDPWGGISSYNEQFF.

This clone was observed a handful of times. The sample carries other DNA sequences with the same CDR3. The rearrangement links TRBV2 to TRBJ1-5, with D unclear. The germline gives CDR1 SNHLY, CDR2 FYNNEI. This CDR3 contains 12 residues. The V and J ends lost 1 base and 4 bases respectively, with 2 bases between them. CDR3 amino acids: CASSEGNQPQHF. In DNA, the CDR3 is TGTGCCAGCAGTGAAGGGAATCAGCCCCAGCATTTT.

The gene calls are TRBV3-1 (or the pseudogene TRBV3-2) and TRBJ2-1, with TRBD2 matching 12 bases. The V and J ends lost 1 base and 8 bases, in that order; junction bases with no gene match: 3. The CDR3 covers 15 residues. Germline V gene sequence: CDR1 LGHDT, CDR2 YNNKEL (reference sequence). In nucleotides, the CDR3 is TGTGCCAGCAGCCAAGGACTAGCGGGGGAGGATGAGCAGTTCTTC. This translates into CASSQGLAGEDEQFF.

The chain employs TRBV2 and TRBJ1-1; 8 bases agree with TRBD1. Germline lookup yields CDR1 SNHLY and CDR2 FYNNEI. CDR3 length: 15 residues. With V trimmed by 4 bases and J by 0 bases, 4 bases remained unmatched. As DNA, the CDR3 is TGTGCCAGCAGTGGGGACAGGATCATGAACACTGAAGCTTTCTTT. This translates into CASSGDRIMNTEAFF.

V and J are TRBV5-1 and TRBJ2-2; no definite D call. V was trimmed by 1 base and J by 0 bases, leaving 10 bases between them. From germline, CDR1 is SGHRS and CDR2 YFSETQ. The CDR3 length is 16 residues. CDR3 in DNA: TGCGCCAGCAGCTTGCGGCTAGGAACGAACACCGGGGAGCTGTTTTTT. It codes for CASSLRLGTNTGELFF.

The count of this clone is one. The rearrangement uses TRBV5-1 and TRBJ2-6; D not certain. CDR1 SGHRS and CDR2 YFSETQ come from the germline V gene. Between the trimmed V and J ends, which lost 5 bases and 2 bases, there was a span of 11 bases. The CDR3 is made up of 15 amino acids. Here the CDR3 DNA reads TGCGCCAGCAGGATTGGTGAAACTGGGGCCAACGTCCTGACTTTC. It specifies CASRIGETGANVLTF.

This sequence joins TRBV15 and TRBJ2-5; tentatively, D is TRBD2 (5 bases). The germline V and J ends were trimmed by 0 bases and 3 bases, with 11 bases remaining between them. The CDR3 contains 15 residues. Germline CDR1 reads LNHNV; CDR2 reads YYDKDF (reference sequence). The CDR3 loop reads CATSREPSKKETQYF. The CDR3 DNA is TGTGCCACCAGCAGAGAGCCTAGCAAGAAAGAGACCCAGTACTTC.

This chain uses TRBV6-5 with TRBJ1-1, with D possibly TRBD1 on 6 matching bases. Trimming removed 2 bases at V and 5 bases at J, with 12 bases between. Germline loops: CDR1 MNHEY, CDR2 SVGAGI. The CDR3 consists of 14 residues. The CDR3 loop is CASSYQGGGTEAFF. In DNA form, the CDR3 reads TGTGCCAGCAGTTACCAAGGGGGAGGGACTGAAGCTTTCTTT.

Here the CDR3 DNA reads TGTGCCAGCAGTTTGAGAGTCCAGAACACTGAAGCTTTCTTT. Its translation: CASSLRVQNTEAFF. This sequence joins TRBV28 and TRBJ1-1; D remains ambiguous. The germline CDR1 and CDR2 sequences are MDHEN and SYDVKM. V was pared by 3 bases and J by 1 base, with 9 bases between. There are 14 residues in the CDR3.

The chain combines TRBV7-9 with TRBJ1-2, with 12 bases matching TRBD1. The CDR3 is 14 amino acids. With 5 bases clipped from V and 9 bases from J, the junction kept 7 bases outside the gene matches. Germline-derived CDR1 and CDR2 are SEHNR and FQNEAQ (reference sequence). CDR3 DNA sequence: TGTGCCAGCAGCCCGGGACAGGGGGCGGCTCGCTACACCTTC. Its translation: CASSPGQGAARYTF.

This chain links TRBV7-9 with TRBJ1-5, with D perhaps matching TRBD1 (6 bases). This CDR3 spans 16 amino acids. Germline CDR1 and CDR2: SEHNR and FQNEAQ (reference sequence). V was trimmed by 0 bases and J by 1 base, leaving 10 bases between them. The CDR3 DNA sequence: TGTGCCAGCAGCTTAGCGGTAGGGGGGAGCAATCAGCCCCAGCATTTT. It encodes CASSLAVGGSNQPQHF. Based on the CDR3 plus reference TRBV7-9 and TRBJ1-5, the full variable domain is DTGVSQNPRHKITKRGQNVTFRCDPISEHNRLYWYRQTLGQGPEFLTYFQNEAQLEKSRLLSDRFSAERPKGSFSTLEIQRTEQGDSAMYLCASSLAVGGSNQPQHFGDGTRLSIL.

The J gene is TRBJ2-1, the V gene TRBV7-8, with TRBD2 matching over 13 bases. The trim removed 5 bases at V and 9 bases at J, leaving 7 bases unmatched. This CDR3 has 15 residues. CDR1 and CDR2 (germline): SGHVS, FQNEAQ. As DNA, the CDR3 is TGTGCCAGCAGCATGACTAGCGGGGGGCCGGGTGAGCAGTTCTTC. It specifies CASSMTSGGPGEQFF.

This chain links TRBV27 with TRBJ2-3; 7 bases fit TRBD1. The CDR3 extends over 14 amino acids. The J segment lost 3 bases and the V segment lost 5 bases, leaving 5 bases of the junction unmatched. Germline V CDR1 and CDR2: MNHEY, SMNVEV (reference sequence). The CDR3 nucleotides are TGTGCCAGCAGTAATACAGGGGCAACAGATACGCAGTATTTT. This codes for CASSNTGATDTQYF.

The chain carries TRBV4-1 and TRBJ1-4; a weak D match, TRBD1 (6 bases). Deletions cut 2 bases from V and 8 bases from J, with 15 bases between. Germline V CDR1 and CDR2: MGHRA, YSYEKL. The CDR3 contains 15 residues. For the CDR3, the DNA is TGCGCCAGCAGCCAACACGGGACAAGCGGGGAAAAACTGTTTTTT. Residues: CASSQHGTSGEKLFF.

This chain links TRBV9 with TRBJ1-4; 9 bases map to TRBD1. Germline CDR1 SGDLS, CDR2 YYNGEE. V shed 4 bases, J shed 5 bases, and the junction held 12 bases outside the gene matches. This CDR3 comprises 17 residues. CDR3 coding DNA: TGTGCCAGCAGCAGTCCGGGACAGGGTTTAACCAATGAAAAACTGTTTTTT. Protein: CASSSPGQGLTNEKLFF.

This clone came up a few times. The chain employs TRBV2 and TRBJ2-7; D call uncertain. Trimming pared 1 base from V and 3 bases from J, leaving 4 bases between. This CDR3 is built from 12 residues. CDR1 and CDR2 from the germline V gene are SNHLY and FYNNEI. The CDR3 sequence: CASSEVYYEQYF. As DNA, the CDR3 is TGTGCCAGCAGTGAAGTATACTACGAGCAGTACTTC.

This clone was seen only once. The genes are TRBV5-1 and TRBJ1-2; D possibly corresponds to TRBD1 (5 bases). The V gene's germline CDR1 is SGHRS and CDR2 YFSETQ. Trimming shortened V by 3 bases and J by 3 bases, and 27 bases separated the two germline ends. CDR3 length: 19 residues. The CDR3 here is CASSSEIAGFSARDYGYTF. CDR3 coding DNA: TGCGCCAGCAGCTCAGAAATCGCAGGGTTTTCAGCTAGGGACTATGGCTACACCTTC.

The chain joins TRBV7-9 to TRBJ2-2; the D is unclear. V shed 5 bases and J shed 8 bases, with 15 bases lying between them. The CDR3 runs 14 residues. Per germline, CDR1 SEHNR and CDR2 FQNEAQ (reference sequence). CDR3 nucleotide sequence: TGTGCCAGCAGCCCACCCTCAGGTTTGGGGGAGCTGTTTTTT. It translates to CASSPPSGLGELFF. Looking up the rest from reference TRBV7-9 and TRBJ2-2 gives the full variable domain: DTGVSQNPRHKITKRGQNVTFRCDPISEHNRLYWYRQTLGQGPEFLTYFQNEAQLEKSRLLSDRFSAERPKGSFSTLEIQRTEQGDSAMYLCASSPPSGLGELFFGEGSRLTVL.

The rearrangement joins TRBV11-3 to TRBJ2-3, with D uncertain. The V end was cut by 0 bases, the J end by 3 bases, with 4 bases between. Germline V lookup: CDR1 SGHNT, CDR2 YENEEA. The CDR3 runs 13 residues. The CDR3 nucleotides read TGTGCCAGCAGCTTAGATAGGACAGATACGCAGTATTTT. Translated, it gives CASSLDRTDTQYF.

The V call is TRBV7-2, the J call TRBJ2-3, with no clear D. The V end lost 9 bases, the J end lost 0 bases, and 10 bases lay between the germline ends. The CDR3 loop spans 13 amino acids. Germline lookup yields CDR1 SGHTA and CDR2 FQGNSA. DNA for the CDR3: TGTGCCAGTCGACTCCTTAGCACAGATACGCAGTATTTT. Its protein is CASRLLSTDTQYF.

V and J are TRBV7-9 and TRBJ2-3; D is unresolved. The CDR3 has 16 amino acids. CDR1 and CDR2 (germline): SEHNR, FQNEAQ (reference sequence). The V end lost 3 bases, the J end lost 0 bases, and 13 bases lay between the germline ends. In nucleotides, the CDR3 is TGTGCCAGCAGCTTCTTTCTGACGCCTAGCACAGATACGCAGTATTTT. Amino acids: CASSFFLTPSTDTQYF.

This chain connects TRBV5-6 to TRBJ2-1; D is unclear. V lost 0 bases and J 7 bases, leaving 14 bases between the germline ends. Looked up from germline, CDR1 is SGHDT and CDR2 is YYEEEE. CDR3 length equals 15 residues. The CDR3 protein is CASSLEWAARNEQFF. CDR3 sequence (DNA): TGTGCCAGCAGCTTGGAGTGGGCGGCCCGGAATGAGCAGTTCTTC.

The chain links TRBV10-3 to TRBJ2-3; unclear D gene. The CDR3 is 14 amino acids. From germline, CDR1 is ENHRY and CDR2 SYGVKD. V lost 0 bases, J lost 2 bases, and 6 bases lay in between. The CDR3: CAISESFITDTQYF. Written as DNA, the CDR3 is TGTGCCATCAGTGAGTCGTTTATCACAGATACGCAGTATTTT.